This TCR beta chain emerged from a study of response to subunit inactivated influenza vaccine. Study-wide results and caveats: Authors suggested seasonal influenza vaccinations each recruit few new T cells.

TCRdb reanalysed the RT-PCR reads using MiXCR and keeps one entry per CDR3 protein. The sample shows some 480,000 distinct CDR3 sequences, approximately 11% of them seen only once. Germline V CDR1 and CDR2: LNHNV, YYDKDF (reference sequence). CDR3 length: 16 amino acids. V lost 0 bases and J 0 bases, leaving 12 bases between the germline ends. Concerning this clonotype itself: Antigen specificity is unknown.

The sequencing here drew on PBMCs from blood, taken about 40 days after vaccination. The chain couples TRBV15 to TRBJ2-7; maybe TRBD2 (6 bases). The receptor was derived from a middle-aged man who received an inactivated influenza vaccine. The CDR3 nucleotides are TGTGCCACCAGCAGAGATGGGACTGCCGTCTCCTACGAGCAGTACTTC. The encoded protein is CATSRDGTAVSYEQYF.